This T cell receptor (beta chain) was sequenced in a study of blood T cell repertoires in COVID-19. Study-level information: Samples taken during acute and convalescent COVID-19 were collected in the United States, Italy and Spain. Sample material is recorded as cDNA or gDNA derived from T cells, B-cell-depleted T cells, or PBMCs.

The protocol was immunoSEQ multiplex PCR, while the TCRdb copy is restricted to in-frame clones and leaves out a portion. The table lists more than 95,000 clones, approximately 90% of them singletons. This clone appeared a single time. Germline assignment: CDR1 SGHDT and CDR2 YYEEEE. With 7 bases clipped from V and 8 bases from J, the junction kept 11 bases outside the gene matches. This CDR3 has 14 amino acids. J is TRBJ2-1 and V is TRBV5-6; 8 bases are shared with TRBD1. The specimen was peripheral blood. This sequence was found in a human donor with active COVID-19. The donor label of this sample is uncertain. This chain's CDR3 is CASGGQGAIDEQFF. As DNA, the CDR3 is TGTGCCAGCGGTGGCCAGGGGGCGATCGATGAGCAGTTCTTC.